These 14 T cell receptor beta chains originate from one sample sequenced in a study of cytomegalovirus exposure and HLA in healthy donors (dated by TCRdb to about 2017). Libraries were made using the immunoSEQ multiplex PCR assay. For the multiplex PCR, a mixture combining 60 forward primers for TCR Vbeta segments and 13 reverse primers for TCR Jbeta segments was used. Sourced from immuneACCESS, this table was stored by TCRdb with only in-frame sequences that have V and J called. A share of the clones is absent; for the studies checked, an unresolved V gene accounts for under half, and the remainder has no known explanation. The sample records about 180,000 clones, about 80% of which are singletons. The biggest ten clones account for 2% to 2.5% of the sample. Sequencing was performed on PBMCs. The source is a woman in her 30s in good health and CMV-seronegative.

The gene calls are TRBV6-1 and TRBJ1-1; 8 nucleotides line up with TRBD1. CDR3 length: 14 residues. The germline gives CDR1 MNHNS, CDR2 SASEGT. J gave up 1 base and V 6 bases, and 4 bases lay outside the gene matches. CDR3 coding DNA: TGTGCCAGCAGCCTCGACAGGGGGAACACTGAAGCTTTCTTT. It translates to CASSLDRGNTEAFF.

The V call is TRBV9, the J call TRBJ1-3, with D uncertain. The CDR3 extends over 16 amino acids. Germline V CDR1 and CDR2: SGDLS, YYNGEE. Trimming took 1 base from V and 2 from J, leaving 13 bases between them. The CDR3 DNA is TGTGCCAGCAGCGTATTGGCAGGCGGGGCTGGAAACACCATATATTTT. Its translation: CASSVLAGGAGNTIYF.

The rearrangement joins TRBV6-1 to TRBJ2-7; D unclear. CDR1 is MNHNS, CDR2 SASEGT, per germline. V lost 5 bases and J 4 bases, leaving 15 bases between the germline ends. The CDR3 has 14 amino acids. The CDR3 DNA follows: TGTGCCAGCAGTCCTTCCCCCTCCGAGTACGAGCAGTACTTC. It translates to CASSPSPSEYEQYF.

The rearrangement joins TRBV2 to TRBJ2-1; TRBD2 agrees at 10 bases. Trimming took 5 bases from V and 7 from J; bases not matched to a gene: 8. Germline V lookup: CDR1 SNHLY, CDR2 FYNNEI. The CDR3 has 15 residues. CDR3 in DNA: TGTGCCAGCAGTCAACTAGCGGGAAGGGGTAATGAGCAGTTCTTC. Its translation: CASSQLAGRGNEQFF.

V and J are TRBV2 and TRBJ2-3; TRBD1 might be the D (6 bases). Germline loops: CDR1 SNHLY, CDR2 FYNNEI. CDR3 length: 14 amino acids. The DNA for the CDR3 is TGTGCATCGATATTGCGGCAGGGGACAGATACGCAGTATTTT. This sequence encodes CASILRQGTDTQYF.

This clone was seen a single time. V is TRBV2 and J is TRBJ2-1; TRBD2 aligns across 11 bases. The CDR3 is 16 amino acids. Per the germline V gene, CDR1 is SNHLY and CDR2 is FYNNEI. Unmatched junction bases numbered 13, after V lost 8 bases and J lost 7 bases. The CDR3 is CASDPTSGGMGNEQFF. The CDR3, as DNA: TGTGCCAGCGATCCAACTAGCGGGGGAATGGGGAATGAGCAGTTCTTC. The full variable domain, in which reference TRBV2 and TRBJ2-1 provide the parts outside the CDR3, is EPEVTQTPSHQVTQMGQEVILRCVPISNHLYFYWYRQILGQKVEFLVSFYNNEISEKSEIFDDQFSVERPDGSNFTLKIRSTKLEDSAMYFCASDPTSGGMGNEQFFGPGTRLTVL.

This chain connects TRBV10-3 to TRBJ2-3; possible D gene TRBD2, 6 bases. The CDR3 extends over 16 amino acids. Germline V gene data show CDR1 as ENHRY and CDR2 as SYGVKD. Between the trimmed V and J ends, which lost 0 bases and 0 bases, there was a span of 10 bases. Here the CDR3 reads CAISESEGTSTDTQYF. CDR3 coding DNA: TGTGCCATCAGTGAGTCGGAGGGGACTAGCACAGATACGCAGTATTTT.

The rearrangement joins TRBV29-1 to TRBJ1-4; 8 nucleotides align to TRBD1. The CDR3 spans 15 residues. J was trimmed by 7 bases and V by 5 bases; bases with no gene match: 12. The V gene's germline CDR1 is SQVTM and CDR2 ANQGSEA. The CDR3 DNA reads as TGCAGCGTTCTCAGGGGGCCGGAAGAGAGTGAAAAACTGTTTTTT. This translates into CSVLRGPEESEKLFF.

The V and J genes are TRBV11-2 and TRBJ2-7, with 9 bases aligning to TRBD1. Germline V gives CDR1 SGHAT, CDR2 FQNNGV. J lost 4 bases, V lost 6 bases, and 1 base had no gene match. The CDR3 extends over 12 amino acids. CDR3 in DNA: TGTGCCAGCAGGGGACAGGGTTACGAGCAGTACTTC. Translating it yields CASRGQGYEQYF.

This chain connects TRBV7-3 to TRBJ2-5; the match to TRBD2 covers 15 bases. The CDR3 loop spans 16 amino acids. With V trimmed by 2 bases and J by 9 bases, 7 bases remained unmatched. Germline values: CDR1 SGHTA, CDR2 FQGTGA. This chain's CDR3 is CASSLEGTSGRNAQYF. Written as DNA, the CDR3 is TGTGCCAGCAGCTTAGAAGGGACTAGCGGGAGGAACGCCCAGTACTTC.

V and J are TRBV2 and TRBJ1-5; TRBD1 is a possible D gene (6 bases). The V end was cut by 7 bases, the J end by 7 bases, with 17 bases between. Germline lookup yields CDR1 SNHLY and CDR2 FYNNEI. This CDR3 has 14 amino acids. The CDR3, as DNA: TGTGCCAGCACCAATCGGGGGGCGAAACAGCCCCAGCATTTT. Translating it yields CASTNRGAKQPQHF.

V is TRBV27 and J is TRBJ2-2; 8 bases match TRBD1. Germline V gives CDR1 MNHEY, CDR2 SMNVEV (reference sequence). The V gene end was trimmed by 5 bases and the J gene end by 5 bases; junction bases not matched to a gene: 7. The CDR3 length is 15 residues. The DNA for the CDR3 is TGTGCCAGCAGTCCGGACAGGGTTGCTACCGGGGAGCTGTTTTTT. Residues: CASSPDRVATGELFF.

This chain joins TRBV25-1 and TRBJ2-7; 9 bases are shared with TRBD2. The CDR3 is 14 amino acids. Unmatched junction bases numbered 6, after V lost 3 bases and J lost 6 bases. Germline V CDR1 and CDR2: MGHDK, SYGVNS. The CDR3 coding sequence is TGTGCCAGCAGTGATCTAGCGGGAAGGGCCGAGCAGTACTTC. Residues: CASSDLAGRAEQYF.

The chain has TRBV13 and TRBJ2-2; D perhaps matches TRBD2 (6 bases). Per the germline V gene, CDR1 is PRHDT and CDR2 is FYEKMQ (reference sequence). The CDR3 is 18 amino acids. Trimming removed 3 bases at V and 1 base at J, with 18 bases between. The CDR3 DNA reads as TGTGCCAGCAGCTTGAGGCGGGGTATAGTAGGGAACACCGGGGAGCTGTTTTTT. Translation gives CASSLRRGIVGNTGELFF.